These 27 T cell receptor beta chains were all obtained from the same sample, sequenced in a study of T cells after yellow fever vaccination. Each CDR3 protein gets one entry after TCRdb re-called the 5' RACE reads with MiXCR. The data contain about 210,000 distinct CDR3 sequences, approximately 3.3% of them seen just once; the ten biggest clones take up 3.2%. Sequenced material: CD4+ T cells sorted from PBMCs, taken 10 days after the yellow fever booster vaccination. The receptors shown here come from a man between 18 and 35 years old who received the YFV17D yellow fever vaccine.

CDR3 nucleotides: TGCAGTGTCAAGGGCAAGCATAATAGACAGACCCAGTACTTC. Its protein product is CSVKGKHNRQTQYF. The chain has TRBV20-1 and TRBJ2-5, with D unclear. V was cut by 7 bases and J by 6 bases, with 21 bases left in between. Per the germline V gene, CDR1 is DFQATT and CDR2 is SNEGSKA (reference sequence). CDR3 length: 14 amino acids.

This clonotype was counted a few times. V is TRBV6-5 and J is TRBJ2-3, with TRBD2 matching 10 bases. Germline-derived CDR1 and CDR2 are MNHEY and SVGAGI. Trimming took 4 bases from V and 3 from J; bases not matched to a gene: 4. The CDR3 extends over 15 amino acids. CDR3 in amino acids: CASSFTSGETDTQYF. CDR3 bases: TGTGCCAGCAGTTTCACTAGCGGGGAAACAGATACGCAGTATTTT.

CDR3 loop: CSVDGRGLGEQYF. As DNA, the CDR3 is TGCAGCGTTGACGGACGCGGGTTAGGCGAGCAGTACTTC. The gene calls are TRBV29-1 and TRBJ2-7; the D gene is possibly TRBD2 (5 bases). Trimming stripped 3 bases from V and 6 bases from J, with 15 bases between. There are 13 residues in the CDR3. Germline loops: CDR1 SQVTM, CDR2 ANQGSEA.

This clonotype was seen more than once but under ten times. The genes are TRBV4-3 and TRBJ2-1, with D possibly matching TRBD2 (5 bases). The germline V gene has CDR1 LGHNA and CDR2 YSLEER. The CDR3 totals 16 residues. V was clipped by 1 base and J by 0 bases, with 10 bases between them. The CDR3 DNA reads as TGCGCCAGCAGCCAAGGGAAGCGGCTCTCCTACAATGAGCAGTTCTTC. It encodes CASSQGKRLSYNEQFF.

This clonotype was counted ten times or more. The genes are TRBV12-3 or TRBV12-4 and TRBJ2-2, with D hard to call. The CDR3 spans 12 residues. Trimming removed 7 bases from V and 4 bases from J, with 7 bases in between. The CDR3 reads CASTASTGELFF. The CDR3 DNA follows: TGTGCCAGCACCGCCTCCACCGGGGAGCTGTTTTTT.

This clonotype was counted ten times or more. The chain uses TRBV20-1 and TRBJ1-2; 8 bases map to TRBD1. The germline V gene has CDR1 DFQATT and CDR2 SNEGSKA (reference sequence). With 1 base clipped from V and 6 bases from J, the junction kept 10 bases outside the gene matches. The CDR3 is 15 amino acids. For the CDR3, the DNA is TGCAGTGCTAGAGCTGTGGGCAGGGGGCAGGATGGCTACACCTTC. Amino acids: CSARAVGRGQDGYTF.

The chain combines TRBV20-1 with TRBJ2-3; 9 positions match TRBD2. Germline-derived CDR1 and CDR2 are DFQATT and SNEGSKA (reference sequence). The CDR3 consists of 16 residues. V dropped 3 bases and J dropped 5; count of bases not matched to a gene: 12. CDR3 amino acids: CSASPTERGARDTQYF. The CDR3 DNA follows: TGCAGTGCTAGCCCGACCGAGCGGGGGGCGAGAGATACGCAGTATTTT.

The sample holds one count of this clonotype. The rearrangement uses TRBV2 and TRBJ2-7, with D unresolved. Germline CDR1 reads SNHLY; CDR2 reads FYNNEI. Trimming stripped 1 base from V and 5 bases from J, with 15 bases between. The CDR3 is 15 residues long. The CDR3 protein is CASSEERMRFDEQYV. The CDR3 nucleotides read TGTGCCAGCAGTGAAGAAAGAATGCGATTCGACGAGCAGTACGTC.

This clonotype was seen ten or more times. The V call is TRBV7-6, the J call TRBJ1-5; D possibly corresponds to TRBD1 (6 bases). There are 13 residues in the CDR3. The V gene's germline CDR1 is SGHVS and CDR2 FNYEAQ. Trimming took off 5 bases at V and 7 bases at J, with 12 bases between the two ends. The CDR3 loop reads CASSRQEGQPQHF. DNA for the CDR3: TGTGCCAGCAGCAGACAGGAGGGCCAGCCCCAGCATTTT. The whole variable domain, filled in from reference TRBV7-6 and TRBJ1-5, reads GAGVSQSPRYKVTKRGQDVALRCDPISGHVSLYWYRQALGQGPEFLTYFNYEAQQDKSGLPNDRFSAERPEGSISTLTIQRTEQRDSAMYRCASSRQEGQPQHFGDGTRLSIL.

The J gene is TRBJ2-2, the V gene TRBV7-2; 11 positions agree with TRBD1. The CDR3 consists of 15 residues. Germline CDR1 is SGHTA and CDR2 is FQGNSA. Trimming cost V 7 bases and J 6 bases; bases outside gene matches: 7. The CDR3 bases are TGTGCCAGCAAACGCGGGACAGGGGGTGCCGGGGAGCTGTTTTTT. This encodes CASKRGTGGAGELFF.

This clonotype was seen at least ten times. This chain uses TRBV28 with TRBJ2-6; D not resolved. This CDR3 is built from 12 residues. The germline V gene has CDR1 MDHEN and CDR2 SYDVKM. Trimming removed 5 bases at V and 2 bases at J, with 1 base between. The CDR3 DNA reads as TGTGCCAGCAGTACTGGGGCCAACGTCCTGACTTTC. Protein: CASSTGANVLTF.

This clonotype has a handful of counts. This CDR3 reads CASSYSLSSGNTIYF. The CDR3 DNA reads TGTGCCAGCAGTTACTCGCTGAGCTCTGGAAACACCATATATTTT. The V call is TRBV6-5, the J call TRBJ1-3; D gene uncertain. Germline-derived CDR1 and CDR2 are MNHEY and SVGAGI. The CDR3 extends over 15 amino acids. V lost 0 bases and J 0 bases, leaving 6 bases between the germline ends.

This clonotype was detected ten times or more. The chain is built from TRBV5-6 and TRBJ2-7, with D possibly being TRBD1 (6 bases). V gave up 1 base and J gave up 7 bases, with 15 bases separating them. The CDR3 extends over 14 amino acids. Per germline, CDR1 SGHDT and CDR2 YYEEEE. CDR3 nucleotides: TGTGCCAGCAGCTTGAAACATGCCCAGGGGGAGCAGTACGTC. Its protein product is CASSLKHAQGEQYV.

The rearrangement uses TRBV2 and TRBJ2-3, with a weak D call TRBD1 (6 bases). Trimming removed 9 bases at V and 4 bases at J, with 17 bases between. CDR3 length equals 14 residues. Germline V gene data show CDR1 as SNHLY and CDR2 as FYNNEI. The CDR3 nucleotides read TGTGCCAGTACAGGGAGAGGTCGTCCAGATACGCAGTATTTT. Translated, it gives CASTGRGRPDTQYF.

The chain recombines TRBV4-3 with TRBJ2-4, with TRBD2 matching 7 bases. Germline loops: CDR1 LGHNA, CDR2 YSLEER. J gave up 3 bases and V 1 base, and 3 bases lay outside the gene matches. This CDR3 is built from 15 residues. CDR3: CASSQASGGKNIQYF. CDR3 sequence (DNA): TGCGCCAGCAGCCAAGCATCGGGAGGCAAAAACATTCAGTACTTC.

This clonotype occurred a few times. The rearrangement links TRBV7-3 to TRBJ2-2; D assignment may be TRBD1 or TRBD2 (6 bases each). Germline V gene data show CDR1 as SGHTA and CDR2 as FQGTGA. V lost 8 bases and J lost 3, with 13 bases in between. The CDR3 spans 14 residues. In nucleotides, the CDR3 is TGTGCCAGCGGGGAAAGGGGGGACACCGGGGAGCTGTTTTTT. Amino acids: CASGERGDTGELFF.

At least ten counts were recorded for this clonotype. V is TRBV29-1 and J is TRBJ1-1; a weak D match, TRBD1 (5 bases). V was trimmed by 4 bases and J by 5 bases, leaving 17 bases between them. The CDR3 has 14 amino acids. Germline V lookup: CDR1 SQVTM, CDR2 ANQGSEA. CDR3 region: CSVGLGVTETEAFF. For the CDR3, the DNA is TGCAGCGTTGGTTTAGGGGTTACCGAGACTGAAGCTTTCTTT.

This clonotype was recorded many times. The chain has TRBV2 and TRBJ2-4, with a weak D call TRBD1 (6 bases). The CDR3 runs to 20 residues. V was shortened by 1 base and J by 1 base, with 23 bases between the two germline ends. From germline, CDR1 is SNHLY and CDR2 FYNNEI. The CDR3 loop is CASSEESHRVNRLAKNIQYF. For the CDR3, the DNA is TGTGCCAGCAGTGAAGAATCCCACAGGGTAAATCGCCTGGCCAAAAACATTCAGTACTTC.

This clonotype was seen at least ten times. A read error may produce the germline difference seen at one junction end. The CDR3 protein is CASSLGATGMAF. CDR3 bases: TGTGCCAGCAGCTTGGGTGCAACAGGTATGGCCTTC. The chain couples TRBV5-4 to TRBJ2-1, with D perhaps matching TRBD1 (5 bases). CDR3 size: 12 residues. Germline lookup yields CDR1 SGHNT and CDR2 YYREEE (reference sequence).

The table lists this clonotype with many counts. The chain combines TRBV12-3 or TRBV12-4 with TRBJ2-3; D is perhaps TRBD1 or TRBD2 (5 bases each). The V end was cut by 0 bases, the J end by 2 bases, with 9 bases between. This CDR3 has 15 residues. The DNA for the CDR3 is TGTGCCAGCAGTTTAGCGGGGGTAAACACAGATACGCAGTATTTT. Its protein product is CASSLAGVNTDTQYF.

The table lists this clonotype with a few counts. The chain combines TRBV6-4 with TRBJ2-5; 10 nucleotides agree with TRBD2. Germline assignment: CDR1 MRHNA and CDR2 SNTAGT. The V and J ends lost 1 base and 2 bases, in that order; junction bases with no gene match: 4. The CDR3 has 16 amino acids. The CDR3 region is CASSDFPSGGQETQYF. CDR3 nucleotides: TGTGCCAGCAGTGACTTCCCTAGCGGGGGTCAAGAGACCCAGTACTTC.

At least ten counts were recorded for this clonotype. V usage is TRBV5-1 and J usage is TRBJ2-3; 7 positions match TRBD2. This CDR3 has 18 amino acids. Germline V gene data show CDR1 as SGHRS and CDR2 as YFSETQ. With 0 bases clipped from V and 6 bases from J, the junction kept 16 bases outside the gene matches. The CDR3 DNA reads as TGCGCCAGCAGCTTGGCCACCTTAGCGGGCGGCCTTAGGGATACGCAGTATTTT. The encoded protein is CASSLATLAGGLRDTQYF.

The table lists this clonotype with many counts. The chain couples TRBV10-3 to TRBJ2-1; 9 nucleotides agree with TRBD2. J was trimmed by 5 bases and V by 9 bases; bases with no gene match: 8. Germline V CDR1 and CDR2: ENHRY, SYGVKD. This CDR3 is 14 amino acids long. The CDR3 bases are TGTGCCATAAGAAGACTAGCGGAACACAATGAGCAGTTCTTC. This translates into CAIRRLAEHNEQFF.

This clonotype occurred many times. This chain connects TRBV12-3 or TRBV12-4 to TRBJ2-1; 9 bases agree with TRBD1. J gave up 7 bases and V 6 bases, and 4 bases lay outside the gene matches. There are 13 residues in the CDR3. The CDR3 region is CASSPGTGNEQFF. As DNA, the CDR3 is TGTGCCAGCAGCCCCGGGACAGGGAATGAGCAGTTCTTC.

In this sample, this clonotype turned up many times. CDR3 in amino acids: CASSRRTSGVYNEQFF. CDR3 sequence (DNA): TGCGCCAGCAGCCGTAGAACTAGCGGGGTTTACAATGAGCAGTTCTTC. V and J are TRBV4-3 and TRBJ2-1; the match to TRBD2 covers 10 bases. CDR3 length: 16 amino acids. Looked up from germline, CDR1 is LGHNA and CDR2 is YSLEER. The V gene end was trimmed by 4 bases and the J gene end by 4 bases; junction bases not matched to a gene: 7.

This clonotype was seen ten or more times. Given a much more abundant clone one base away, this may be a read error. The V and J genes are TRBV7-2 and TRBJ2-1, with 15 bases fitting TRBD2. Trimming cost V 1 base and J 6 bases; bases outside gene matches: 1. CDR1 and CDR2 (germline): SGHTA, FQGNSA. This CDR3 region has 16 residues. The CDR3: CASSLGTSGGVNEQFF. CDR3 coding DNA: TGTGCCAGCAGCTTAGGGACTAGCGGGGGGGTCAATGAGCAGTTCTTC.

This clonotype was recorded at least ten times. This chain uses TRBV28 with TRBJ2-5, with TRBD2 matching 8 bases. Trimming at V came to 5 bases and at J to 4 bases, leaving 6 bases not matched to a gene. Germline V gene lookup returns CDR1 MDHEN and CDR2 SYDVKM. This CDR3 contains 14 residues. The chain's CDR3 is CASSPPAGAETQYF. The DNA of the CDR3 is TGTGCCAGCAGTCCCCCAGCGGGGGCAGAGACCCAGTACTTC.